This T cell receptor (beta chain) was identified in a study of shared clonotypes between healthy human individuals. The naive CD8 population came from CD45RO-negative cells selected for CCR7, without terminally differentiated effector memory CD45RA+ cells. CDR1 is MDHEN and CDR2 is SYDVKM in the germline V gene. CDR3 length: 13 amino acids. V was cut by 2 bases and J by 4 bases, with 7 bases left in between. Profiled with immunoSEQ multiplex PCR; TCRdb holds only in-frame clones, not every one. The sample consists of some 800,000 clones, 92% of them appearing once. Sequenced input: naive CD8+ T cells sorted from blood. The chain combines TRBV28 with TRBJ2-3; possible D gene TRBD2, 5 bases. The receptor comes from a man younger than 45 in good health. DNA for the CDR3: TGTGCCAGCAGTTTAGGGAGCGCAGATACGCAGTATTTT. Amino acid sequence: CASSLGSADTQYF.